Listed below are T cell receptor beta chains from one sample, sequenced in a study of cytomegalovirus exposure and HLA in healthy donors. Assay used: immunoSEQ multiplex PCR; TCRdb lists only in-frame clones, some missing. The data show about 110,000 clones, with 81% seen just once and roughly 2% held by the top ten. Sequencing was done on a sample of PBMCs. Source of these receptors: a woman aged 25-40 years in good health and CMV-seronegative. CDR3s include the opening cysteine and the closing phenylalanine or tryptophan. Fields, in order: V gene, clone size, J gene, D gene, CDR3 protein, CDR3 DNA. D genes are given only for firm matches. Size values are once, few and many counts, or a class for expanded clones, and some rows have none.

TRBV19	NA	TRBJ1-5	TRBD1	CASSLAGTGALFSNQPQHF	TGCGCCAGTAGTTTGGCCGGGACAGGGGCGCTGTTTAGCAATCAGCCCCAGCATTTT
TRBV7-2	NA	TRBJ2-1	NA	CASSLATTRFTYNEQFF	TGTGCCAGCAGCTTAGCCACAACTAGGTTCACCTACAATGAGCAGTTCTTC
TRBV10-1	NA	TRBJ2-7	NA	CASSESFGRPNYEQYF	TGCGCCAGCAGTGAGTCGTTTGGCAGGCCAAACTACGAGCAGTACTTC
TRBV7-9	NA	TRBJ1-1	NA	CASSLEGRETEAFF	TGTGCCAGCAGCTTGGAGGGGAGGGAGACTGAAGCTTTCTTT
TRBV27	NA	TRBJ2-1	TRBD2	CASSLIAGGSNEQFF	TGTGCCAGCAGCTTAATAGCGGGAGGTTCCAATGAGCAGTTCTTC
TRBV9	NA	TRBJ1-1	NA	CASSAQSGGTEAFF	TGTGCCAGCAGCGCCCAATCGGGGGGCACTGAAGCTTTCTTT
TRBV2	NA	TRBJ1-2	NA	CASSEGRGDGYTF	TGTGCCAGCAGTGAAGGTAGAGGAGATGGCTACACCTTC
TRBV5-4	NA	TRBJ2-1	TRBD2	CASSLEAAGGYNEQFF	TGTGCCAGCAGCTTGGAGGCGGCGGGAGGCTACAATGAGCAGTTCTTC
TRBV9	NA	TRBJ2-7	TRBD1	CASSGNRGPDEQYF	TGTGCCAGCAGCGGGAACAGGGGTCCGGACGAGCAGTACTTC
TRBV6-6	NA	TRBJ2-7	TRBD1	CASSLGQGLDEQYF	TGTGCCAGCAGCCTGGGACAGGGTTTAGACGAGCAGTACTTC
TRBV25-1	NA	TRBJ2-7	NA	CASQQEGRAEQYF	TGTGCCAGCCAGCAGGAGGGTCGGGCCGAGCAGTACTTC
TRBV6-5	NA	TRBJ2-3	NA	CASSYGGGRGDTQYF	TGTGCCAGCAGTTACGGGGGGGGGCGGGGAGATACGCAGTATTTT
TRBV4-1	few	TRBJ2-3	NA	CASTPEIGTDTQYF	TGCGCCAGCACCCCGGAGATAGGCACAGATACGCAGTATTTT
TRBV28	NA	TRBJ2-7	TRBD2	CASSKVLAGAYEQYF	TGTGCCAGCAGTAAGGTACTAGCGGGAGCCTACGAGCAGTACTTC
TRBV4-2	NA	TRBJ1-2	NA	CASSQSPIYGYTF	TGTGCCAGCAGCCAAAGCCCAATTTATGGCTACACCTTC
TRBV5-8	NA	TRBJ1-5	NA	CASRQTGNQPQHF	TGTGCCAGCAGACAAACAGGGAATCAGCCCCAGCATTTT
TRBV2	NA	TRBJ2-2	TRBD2	CASSPGLAGGWYTGELFF	TGTGCCAGCAGCCCGGGACTAGCGGGAGGTTGGTACACCGGGGAGCTGTTTTTT
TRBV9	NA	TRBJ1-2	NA	CASSAPDSFNYGYTF	TGTGCCAGCAGCGCCCCCGACAGCTTTAACTATGGCTACACCTTC
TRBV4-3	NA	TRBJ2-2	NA	CASSRHGPGTGELFF	TGCGCCAGCAGCCGTCATGGTCCCGGGACCGGGGAGCTGTTTTTT
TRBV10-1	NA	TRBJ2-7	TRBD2	CASSSTSGRVYEQYF	TGCGCCAGCAGCTCGACTAGCGGGAGAGTCTACGAGCAGTACTTC
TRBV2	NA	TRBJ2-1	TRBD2	CASGSGRALYNEQFF	TGTGCCAGTGGGAGCGGGAGGGCCCTCTACAATGAGCAGTTCTTC
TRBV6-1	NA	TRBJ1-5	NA	CASRQGSNQPQHF	TGTGCCAGCAGGCAGGGTAGCAATCAGCCCCAGCATTTT
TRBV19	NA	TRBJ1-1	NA	CATKDSPLTEAFF	TGTGCCACAAAGGACAGCCCACTCACTGAAGCTTTCTTT
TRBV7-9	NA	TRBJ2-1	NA	CASSPRRHNEQFF	TGTGCCAGCAGTCCCCGCAGGCACAATGAGCAGTTCTTC
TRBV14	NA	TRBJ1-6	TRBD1	CASSWGTGPSPLHF	TGTGCCAGCAGCTGGGGGACAGGGCCCTCACCCCTCCACTTT
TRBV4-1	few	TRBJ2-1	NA	CASSHPRDEQFF	TGCGCCAGCAGCCACCCACGGGATGAGCAGTTCTTC
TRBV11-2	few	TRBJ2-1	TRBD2	CASSLGLAGGRVNEQFF	TGTGCCAGCAGCTTAGGACTAGCGGGAGGAAGGGTGAATGAGCAGTTCTTC
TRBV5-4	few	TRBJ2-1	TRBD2	CASHSGGSSYNEQFF	TGTGCCAGCCACTCGGGAGGCAGCTCCTACAATGAGCAGTTCTTC
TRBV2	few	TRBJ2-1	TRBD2	CASSPRGTSGTANEQFF	TGTGCCAGCAGTCCAAGGGGGACTAGCGGGACTGCTAATGAGCAGTTCTTC
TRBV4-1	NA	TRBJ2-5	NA	CASSQDWSQETQYF	TGCGCCAGCAGCCAAGACTGGAGCCAAGAGACCCAGTACTTC
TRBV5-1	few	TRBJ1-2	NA	CASSLGGVYGYTF	TGCGCCAGCAGCTTGGGGGGGGTATATGGCTACACCTTC
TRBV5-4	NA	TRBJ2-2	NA	CASSFPGISTGELFF	TGTGCCAGCAGCTTTCCAGGAATTAGTACCGGGGAGCTGTTTTTT
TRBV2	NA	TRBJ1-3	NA	CASSGAAAGHSGNTIYF	TGTGCCAGCAGTGGGGCGGCAGCGGGGCACTCTGGAAACACCATATATTTT
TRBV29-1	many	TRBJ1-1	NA	CSVEDRGRVTEAFF	TGCAGCGTTGAAGACCGGGGGAGGGTCACTGAAGCTTTCTTT
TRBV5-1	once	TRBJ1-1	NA	CASSPQGNPEAFF	TGCGCCAGCAGCCCACAGGGAAACCCTGAAGCTTTCTTT
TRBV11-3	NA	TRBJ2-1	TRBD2	CASSFGLVNNEQFF	TGTGCCAGCAGCTTCGGACTAGTTAACAATGAGCAGTTCTTC
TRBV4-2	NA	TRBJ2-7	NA	CASSRTSISSYEQYF	TGTGCCAGCAGCCGTACCAGTATCAGCTCCTACGAGCAGTACTTC
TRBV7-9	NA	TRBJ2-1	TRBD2	CASSARLAVSYNEQFF	TGTGCCAGCAGCGCCCGACTAGCCGTCTCCTACAATGAGCAGTTCTTC
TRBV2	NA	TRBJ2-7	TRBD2	CASSTTSGRNEQYF	TGTGCCAGCAGTACTACTAGCGGGAGAAACGAGCAGTACTTC
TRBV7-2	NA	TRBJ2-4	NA	CASSSGGRGWDIQYF	TGTGCCAGCAGCTCCGGTGGTAGGGGTTGGGACATTCAGTACTTC
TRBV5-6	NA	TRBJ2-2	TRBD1	CASKGQGAGELFF	TGTGCCAGTAAGGGACAGGGGGCCGGGGAGCTGTTTTTT
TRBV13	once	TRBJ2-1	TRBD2	CASSLGLGGSSYNEQFF	TGTGCCAGCAGCTTAGGCCTTGGCGGGAGCTCCTACAATGAGCAGTTCTTC
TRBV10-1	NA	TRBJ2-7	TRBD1	CASSEDRGHSYEQYF	TGCGCCAGCAGTGAGGACAGGGGCCACTCCTACGAGCAGTACTTC
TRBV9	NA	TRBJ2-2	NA	CASSVGLRGFEHTGELFF	TGTGCCAGCAGCGTAGGCCTAAGGGGATTTGAACACACCGGGGAGCTGTTTTTT
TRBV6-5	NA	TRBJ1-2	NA	CASSYQRGYGYTF	TGTGCCAGCAGTTACCAACGGGGCTATGGCTACACCTTC
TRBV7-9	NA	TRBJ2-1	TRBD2	CASSAGTSGSHEQFF	TGTGCCAGCAGCGCCGGGACTAGCGGGAGTCATGAGCAGTTCTTC
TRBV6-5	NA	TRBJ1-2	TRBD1	CASSYSRGGGGGYTF	TGTGCCAGCAGTTACTCGAGAGGAGGGGGCGGCGGCTACACCTTC
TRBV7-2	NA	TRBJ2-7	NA	CASSLEGQGLYEQYF	TGTGCCAGCAGCTTAGAAGGGCAGGGCTTATACGAGCAGTACTTC
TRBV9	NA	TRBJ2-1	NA	CASQRAGGYNEQFF	TGTGCCAGCCAAAGGGCGGGCGGCTACAATGAGCAGTTCTTC
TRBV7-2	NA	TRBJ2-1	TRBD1	CASGDRGGNEQFF	TGTGCCAGCGGGGACAGGGGGGGGAATGAGCAGTTCTTC
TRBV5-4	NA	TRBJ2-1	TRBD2	CASSLDIGTSGDEQFF	TGTGCCAGCAGCTTGGACATCGGGACTAGCGGGGATGAGCAATTCTTC
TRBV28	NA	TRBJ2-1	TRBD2	CASSFSGRGKNEQFF	TGTGCCAGCAGTTTTAGCGGGAGGGGAAAAAATGAGCAGTTCTTC
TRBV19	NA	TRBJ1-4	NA	CASSWATDEKLFF	TGTGCCAGTAGTTGGGCGACAGATGAAAAACTGTTTTTT
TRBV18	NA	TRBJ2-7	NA	CASSIKGASGEQYF	TGTGCCAGCTCTATAAAAGGTGCCTCGGGCGAGCAGTACTTC
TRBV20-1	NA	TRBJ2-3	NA	CSASLQSQYF	TGCAGTGCTAGTTTACAGTCGCAGTATTTT
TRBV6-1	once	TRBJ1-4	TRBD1	CASSEEDGDRGVHLFF	TGTGCCAGCAGTGAAGAAGATGGGGACAGAGGGGTGCATCTGTTTTTT
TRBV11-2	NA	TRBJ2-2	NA	CASSLDRAVYTGELFF	TGTGCCAGCAGCTTAGATCGAGCGGTCTACACCGGGGAGCTGTTTTTT
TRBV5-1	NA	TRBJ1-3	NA	CASSPGSTSGNTIYF	TGCGCCAGCAGCCCCGGGTCGACCTCTGGAAACACCATATATTTT
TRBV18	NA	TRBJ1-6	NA	CASSPTTGNNSPLHF	TGTGCCAGCTCACCAACCACAGGGAATAATTCACCCCTCCACTTT
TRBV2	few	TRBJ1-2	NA	CASSLNNVSGYTF	TGTGCCAGCAGTTTAAACAACGTCTCTGGCTACACCTTC